Here is one TCR beta chain with its context. As processed by the authors: Estimated nucleated cell counts came from reference gene primer amplification. The protocol was immunoSEQ multiplex PCR, while the TCRdb copy is restricted to in-frame clones and leaves out a portion. From that table come the V and J calls and clone size; the DNA was used to work out D and trimming. The sample records approximately 70,000 clones, approximately 78% being singletons. This CDR3 is built from 14 residues. V gave up 6 bases and J gave up 4 bases; unmatched junction bases: 2. Germline V lookup: CDR1 MNHEY, CDR2 SVGAGI. The record originates from a study of blood T cell repertoires in COVID-19. On the study more broadly: T cells, B-cell-depleted T cells, or PBMCs provided the cDNA or gDNA that served as material.

The TCR sequence derives from a woman of 80 years or more with acute or convalescent COVID-19. Sequencing was done on a sample of peripheral blood. The J gene is TRBJ2-2, the V gene TRBV6-5, with 10 bases that match TRBD1. CDR3 in DNA: TGTGCCAGCAGGGGACAGGGGAGCACCGGGGAGCTGTTTTTT. Amino acids: CASRGQGSTGELFF.